Following are 32 T cell receptor beta chains from one sample sequenced in a study of identical twins. From the 5' RACE reads, TCRdb called clonotypes with MiXCR, one entry per CDR3 protein. Of about 690,000 distinct CDR3 sequences listed, approximately 6.1% are singletons. Sequenced material: naive T cells sorted from blood. These receptors came from a man younger than 30 in good health.

There are many counts of this clonotype. A junction end diverges from the germline sequence, so it may reflect a read error. The chain joins TRBV12-3 or TRBV12-4 to TRBJ2-1, with D tentatively TRBD2 (6 bases). The CDR3 runs to 14 residues. CDR3 nucleotides: TGTGCCAGTACCGTGCGGGATTGGGGTCGTGAGCAATTCTTC. Translation: CASTVRDWGREQFF.

The CDR3 spells CATSRDRRRSYEQYF. In DNA form, the CDR3 reads TGTGCCACCTCCAGGGACAGAAGGCGGTCCTACGAGCAGTACTTC. The rearrangement uses TRBV15 and TRBJ2-7, with TRBD1 matching 7 bases. CDR3 length: 15 amino acids. Trimming cost V 8 bases and J 1 base; bases outside gene matches: 11. Germline V gene lookup returns CDR1 LNHNV and CDR2 YYDKDF (reference sequence).

This clonotype was counted between two and nine times. This rearrangement joins TRBV27 to TRBJ2-7; 9 bases line up with TRBD1. The germline CDR1 and CDR2 sequences are MNHEY and SMNVEV (reference sequence). The V and J ends lost 3 bases and 5 bases, in that order; junction bases with no gene match: 2. This CDR3 has 13 residues. The CDR3: CASSFRQGDEQYV. CDR3 bases: TGTGCCAGCAGTTTCAGACAGGGGGACGAGCAGTACGTC.

At least ten counts were recorded for this clonotype. The rearrangement links TRBV12-3 or TRBV12-4 to TRBJ2-7; D unclear. The CDR3 has 14 amino acids. The V gene lost 8 bases and the J gene lost 3 bases, with 17 bases spanning the gap. CDR3 amino acids: CASAQDGVNYEQYF. CDR3 sequence (DNA): TGTGCCAGCGCCCAAGATGGGGTTAACTACGAGCAGTACTTC.

The V call is TRBV6-5, the J call TRBJ2-1; D tentatively fits TRBD1 or TRBD2 (5 bases each). CDR3 size: 13 residues. Trimming left V 4 bases short and J 5 bases short, with 9 bases between. Germline V gene lookup returns CDR1 MNHEY and CDR2 SVGAGI. The CDR3 sequence is CASSLGENNEQFF. The CDR3 DNA reads as TGTGCCAGCAGTTTGGGGGAGAACAATGAGCAGTTCTTC.

This clonotype was recorded many times. V is TRBV20-1 and J is TRBJ2-5, with 11 bases lining up with TRBD1. Germline values: CDR1 DFQATT, CDR2 SNEGSKA (reference sequence). The V segment lost 6 bases and the J segment 4 bases; nucleotides outside the gene matches: 13. The CDR3 runs 16 residues. The CDR3 DNA follows: TGCAGTGCAACTCCAAGCTCCGGACAGGGGGCAGAGACCCAGTACTTC. It translates to CSATPSSGQGAETQYF.

Only a few counts were recorded for this clonotype. The CDR3 loop reads CASSRRTGAGYTEAFF. CDR3 bases: TGTGCCAGCAGCCGGAGGACAGGGGCGGGCTACACTGAAGCTTTCTTT. This chain joins TRBV5-8 and TRBJ1-1, with 9 nucleotides matching TRBD1. V shed 4 bases, J shed 3 bases, and the junction held 10 bases outside the gene matches. The germline CDR1 and CDR2 sequences are SGHTS and YDEGEE. The CDR3 contains 16 residues.

The chain employs TRBV20-1 and TRBJ2-1, with TRBD2 matching 10 bases. The CDR3 contains 15 residues. V dropped 1 base and J dropped 6; count of bases not matched to a gene: 6. Germline lookup yields CDR1 DFQATT and CDR2 SNEGSKA (reference sequence). The CDR3 sequence: CSARVLAGVFNEQFF. The CDR3 nucleotides read TGCAGTGCTAGAGTGCTAGCGGGAGTGTTCAATGAGCAGTTCTTC.

To note about this clonotype: A much larger clone differs from this one at a single base, so this may be a read error. The rearrangement uses TRBV7-2 and TRBJ2-7; 10 bases agree with TRBD2. Germline V gene sequence: CDR1 SGHTA, CDR2 FQGNSA. This CDR3 spans 14 amino acids. The V and J ends lost 5 bases and 3 bases, in that order; junction bases with no gene match: 4. CDR3 in DNA: TGTGCCAGCAGCATTACTAGCGGGAACTACGAGCAGTACTTC. Its protein product is CASSITSGNYEQYF.

The chain has TRBV12-3 or TRBV12-4 and TRBJ1-5, with D perhaps TRBD1 (6 bases). The CDR3 has 15 amino acids. V shed 4 bases and J shed 1 base, with 11 bases lying between them. CDR3 nucleotide sequence: TGTGCCAGCAGTTATGGGACATCGAGCAATCAGCCCCAGCATTTT. Encoded protein: CASSYGTSSNQPQHF.

The rearrangement links TRBV4-2 to TRBJ2-7; TRBD2 agrees at 14 bases. Germline lookup yields CDR1 LGHNA and CDR2 YNFKEQ. With 4 bases clipped from V and 4 bases from J, the junction kept 9 bases outside the gene matches. CDR3 size: 17 residues. As DNA, the CDR3 is TGTGCCAGCAGCCGTTTAGGGACTAGCGGGAGTGTTTACGAGCAGTACTTC. It codes for CASSRLGTSGSVYEQYF.

This rearrangement joins TRBV27 to TRBJ2-5; either TRBD1 or TRBD2 may supply D (5 bases each). Germline V lookup: CDR1 MNHEY, CDR2 SMNVEV (reference sequence). V lost 5 bases and J lost 3, with 16 bases in between. This CDR3 has 15 amino acids. Written as DNA, the CDR3 is TGTGCCAGCAGTGGATCCGGGACCAGAGAAGAGACCCAGTACTTC. Encoded protein: CASSGSGTREETQYF.

This clonotype has ten or more counts. The rearrangement uses TRBV11-3 and TRBJ2-2, with a possible D match to TRBD1 (6 bases). CDR3 length equals 16 residues. Trimming pared 4 bases from V and 4 bases from J, leaving 16 bases between. The germline gives CDR1 SGHNT, CDR2 YENEEA. Written as DNA, the CDR3 is TGTGCCAGCAGCTCAGAGCCGGGACAAGGCACCGGGGAGCTGTTTTTT. Residues: CASSSEPGQGTGELFF.

This clonotype appeared many times. The chain couples TRBV20-1 to TRBJ2-7, with 8 bases that match TRBD2. V was pared by 1 base and J by 4 bases, with 6 bases of the junction left unmatched. Germline loops: CDR1 DFQATT, CDR2 SNEGSKA (reference sequence). There are 14 residues in the CDR3. CDR3 bases: TGCAGTGCTAGAGGAAGCGGGAGTCATTACGAGCAGTACGTC. Translation gives CSARGSGSHYEQYV.

This clonotype was seen only a few times. This rearrangement joins TRBV12-3 or TRBV12-4 to TRBJ1-2, with TRBD1 as a possible D gene (5 bases). V lost 3 bases, J lost 8 bases, and 22 bases lay in between. This CDR3 is 16 amino acids long. CDR3 residues: CASSLSFRPGREGYTF. CDR3 sequence (DNA): TGTGCCAGCAGTTTGAGTTTTAGACCGGGACGGGAAGGCTACACCTTC.

Ten or more counts support this clonotype. The chain has TRBV29-1 and TRBJ2-1; 7 bases are a match to TRBD2. The CDR3 is made up of 13 amino acids. Germline V gene lookup returns CDR1 SQVTM and CDR2 ANQGSEA. Trimming took 8 bases from V and 5 from J; bases not matched to a gene: 9. The CDR3: CSLFEGGHNEQFF. The CDR3 DNA sequence: TGCAGCCTGTTCGAGGGAGGGCACAATGAGCAGTTCTTC.

In its sample, this clonotype was seen many times. V is TRBV29-1 and J is TRBJ2-2, with 8 bases matching TRBD2. This CDR3 is 14 amino acids long. V shed 6 bases and J 1 base; nucleotides not matched to a gene: 4. CDR1 is SQVTM, CDR2 ANQGSEA, per germline. The CDR3 DNA reads TGCAGCGTCGGGGGGGGACAGAACACCGGGGAGCTGTTTTTT. It specifies CSVGGGQNTGELFF.

This clonotype has a handful of counts. The chain has TRBV27 and TRBJ2-2; no reliable D call. The CDR3 is 13 amino acids. The V and J ends lost 4 bases and 5 bases respectively, with 8 bases between them. Germline V CDR1 and CDR2: MNHEY, SMNVEV (reference sequence). For the CDR3, the DNA is TGTGCCAGCAGTTCCATGGGGACCGGGGAGCTGTTTTTT. This translates into CASSSMGTGELFF.

This clonotype was seen a few times. The chain has TRBV6-2 or TRBV6-3 and TRBJ2-7; unclear D gene. V shed 2 bases and J shed 6 bases, with 5 bases lying between them. The CDR3 totals 11 residues. Per germline, CDR1 MNHEY and CDR2 SVGEGT. The CDR3 loop reads CASSYLGEQYF. The CDR3 DNA reads TGTGCCAGCAGTTACCTGGGCGAGCAGTACTTC.

The chain is built from TRBV7-8 and TRBJ1-2, with 8 nucleotides matching TRBD1. Germline CDR1 SGHVS, CDR2 FQNEAQ. CDR3 size: 13 residues. V dropped 5 bases and J dropped 3; count of bases not matched to a gene: 2. CDR3 in amino acids: CASSTGGDYGYTF. The CDR3 nucleotides read TGTGCCAGCAGCACAGGGGGAGACTATGGCTACACCTTC. Full variable domain (rest looked up from reference TRBV7-8 and TRBJ1-2): GAGVSQSPRYKVAKRGQDVALRCDPISGHVSLFWYQQALGQGPEFLTYFQNEAQLDKSGLPSDRFFAERPEGSVSTLKIQRTQQEDSAVYLCASSTGGDYGYTFGSGTRLTVV.

This clonotype has a handful of counts. The rearrangement links TRBV24-1 to TRBJ2-3; D is possibly TRBD2 (5 bases). Germline assignment: CDR1 KGHDR and CDR2 SFDVKD. The germline V and J ends were trimmed by 5 bases and 1 base, with 6 bases remaining between them. This CDR3 region has 13 residues. CDR3 sequence reads: CATSVRGTDTQYF. The DNA for the CDR3 is TGTGCCACCAGTGTGAGGGGCACAGATACGCAGTATTTT.

This clonotype was seen repeatedly, ten times or more. This chain links TRBV19 with TRBJ2-2; tentative D call: TRBD2 (5 bases). Trimming left V 8 bases short and J 0 bases short, with 7 bases between. This CDR3 has 13 amino acids. CDR1 is LNHDA, CDR2 SQIVND, per germline (reference sequence). Written as DNA, the CDR3 is TGTGCCAGTGAGGGTTCGAACACCGGGGAGCTGTTTTTT. It specifies CASEGSNTGELFF.

CDR3 amino acids: CATSDFAGGNTGELFF. In DNA form, the CDR3 reads TGTGCCACCAGTGATTTCGCAGGGGGGAACACCGGGGAGCTGTTTTTT. The chain employs TRBV24-1 and TRBJ2-2; TRBD1 aligns across 7 bases. V lost 1 base, J lost 1 base, and 2 bases stayed unmatched. The germline gives CDR1 KGHDR, CDR2 SFDVKD. The CDR3 spans 16 residues.

This clonotype has more than one count but fewer than ten. V usage is TRBV10-3 and J usage is TRBJ2-3, with 10 bases matching TRBD1. Germline CDR1 is ENHRY and CDR2 is SYGVKD. The J segment lost 3 bases and the V segment lost 4 bases, leaving 7 bases of the junction unmatched. The CDR3 covers 16 residues. The CDR3 bases are TGTGCCATCAGTGTCCTCGGGACAGGGGTAACAGATACGCAGTATTTT. Translation gives CAISVLGTGVTDTQYF.

This clonotype was counted at least ten times. The V gene is TRBV7-9, the J gene TRBJ2-3; D is ambiguous. The CDR3 is made up of 14 amino acids. V shed 5 bases and J shed 2 bases, with 11 bases lying between them. Germline V gene sequence: CDR1 SEHNR, CDR2 FQNEAQ (reference sequence). In DNA form, the CDR3 reads TGTGCCAGCAGCCTCCAGGAGCTCACAGATACGCAGTATTTT. This encodes CASSLQELTDTQYF. Combining the CDR3 with reference TRBV7-9 and TRBJ2-3 gives the whole variable domain DTGVSQNPRHKITKRGQNVTFRCDPISEHNRLYWYRQTLGQGPEFLTYFQNEAQLEKSRLLSDRFSAERPKGSFSTLEIQRTEQGDSAMYLCASSLQELTDTQYFGPGTRLTVL.

This clonotype was seen repeatedly, ten times or more. The V call is TRBV29-1, the J call TRBJ2-5; D is unclear. Per the germline V gene, CDR1 is SQVTM and CDR2 is ANQGSEA. V was cut by 2 bases and J by 3 bases, with 10 bases left in between. There are 13 residues in the CDR3. Here the CDR3 reads CSVEPWWEETQYF. For the CDR3, the DNA is TGCAGCGTTGAACCATGGTGGGAAGAGACCCAGTACTTC. Together with reference TRBV29-1 and TRBJ2-5, the CDR3 gives the full variable domain: SAVISQKPSRDICQRGTSLTIQCQVDSQVTMMFWYRQQPGQSLTLIATANQGSEATYESGFVIDKFPISRPNLTFSTLTVSNMSPEDSSIYLCSVEPWWEETQYFGPGTRLLVL.

The rearrangement joins TRBV7-8 to TRBJ2-7; TRBD2 aligns across 7 bases. The length of the CDR3 is 14 residues. The J segment lost 2 bases and the V segment lost 6 bases, leaving 7 bases of the junction unmatched. Germline CDR1 reads SGHVS; CDR2 reads FQNEAQ. CDR3 in amino acids: CASSPRRGTYEQYV. CDR3 DNA sequence: TGTGCCAGCAGTCCCCGGCGGGGGACCTACGAGCAGTACGTC.

This clonotype was counted many times. The chain recombines TRBV7-3 with TRBJ2-3; the D is unclear. CDR1 is SGHTA, CDR2 FQGTGA, per germline. This CDR3 contains 13 residues. The ends were cut back, 5 bases at V and 6 bases at J, with 12 bases in the middle. The CDR3, as DNA: TGTGCCAGCAGCCCTGGCTGGCTGGATACGCAGTATTTT. Protein product: CASSPGWLDTQYF.

This clonotype was recorded at least ten times. The chain combines TRBV28 with TRBJ2-7; D remains unclear. CDR3 size: 13 residues. Germline assignment: CDR1 MDHEN and CDR2 SYDVKM. V shed 5 bases and J shed 4 bases, with 12 bases lying between them. CDR3 protein: CASSADTSYEQYF. For the CDR3, the DNA is TGTGCCAGCAGTGCCGATACGTCGTACGAGCAGTACTTC.

This clonotype was observed many times. The genes are TRBV29-1 and TRBJ2-1; no clear D gene. The V and J ends lost 5 bases and 3 bases respectively, with 14 bases between them. The CDR3 has 14 residues. CDR1 is SQVTM and CDR2 is ANQGSEA in the germline V gene. This chain's CDR3 is CSVSPSRFYNEQFF. In DNA form, the CDR3 reads TGCAGCGTTAGCCCATCTAGGTTCTACAATGAGCAGTTCTTC.

V gene TRBV5-1 combines with J gene TRBJ2-2, with TRBD1 matching over 8 bases. The CDR3 has 15 amino acids. J gave up 6 bases and V 4 bases, and 8 bases lay outside the gene matches. From germline, CDR1 is SGHRS and CDR2 YFSETQ. CDR3 sequence reads: CASSIGTGPSGELFF. In DNA, the CDR3 is TGCGCCAGCAGCATAGGGACAGGTCCTTCCGGGGAGCTGTTTTTT.

This clonotype has more than one count but fewer than ten. The chain employs TRBV15 and TRBJ2-6; D not certain. Germline V gene lookup returns CDR1 LNHNV and CDR2 YYDKDF (reference sequence). Trimming took off 3 bases at V and 2 bases at J, with 5 bases between the two ends. CDR3 length: 14 residues. CDR3 loop: CATSSDAGANVLTF. Here the CDR3 DNA reads TGTGCCACCAGCAGCGATGCTGGGGCCAACGTCCTGACTTTC.